What follows are 17 T cell receptor beta chains derived from one specimen sequenced in a study of T cells in tuberculosis. The protocol was immunoSEQ multiplex PCR, while the TCRdb copy is restricted to in-frame clones and leaves out a portion. This sample has about 23,000 clones, with more than 95% found just once. Sequencing was done on a sample of PBMCs. The receptors shown here come from a donor between 10 and 35 years old with latent tuberculosis or without tuberculosis infection.

The rearrangement links TRBV15 to TRBJ2-4; weak D call: TRBD2 (6 bases). Trimming pared 0 bases from V and 0 bases from J, leaving 9 bases between. This CDR3 region has 16 residues. CDR1 LNHNV and CDR2 YYDKDF come from the germline V gene (reference sequence). In DNA, the CDR3 is TGTGCCACCAGCAGAGATGGCGGGGTAGCCAAAAACATTCAGTACTTC. As protein: CATSRDGGVAKNIQYF. The variable domain in full, completed from reference TRBV15 and TRBJ2-4, reads DAMVIQNPRYQVTQFGKPVTLSCSQTLNHNVMYWYQQKSSQAPKLLFHYYDKDFNNEADTPDNFQSRRPNTSFCFLDIRSPGLGDTAMYLCATSRDGGVAKNIQYFGAGTRLSVL.

This chain uses TRBV12-5 with TRBJ1-5; D call uncertain. V lost 5 bases and J 4 bases, leaving 9 bases between the germline ends. The CDR3 covers 13 residues. Germline CDR1 LGHNT, CDR2 FRNRAP. The CDR3 reads CASGLWTNQPQHF. CDR3 bases: TGTGCTAGTGGTCTCTGGACTAATCAGCCCCAGCATTTT.

V usage is TRBV6-5 and J usage is TRBJ2-5; 11 positions agree with TRBD2. The V segment lost 0 bases and the J segment 4 bases; nucleotides outside the gene matches: 1. Per germline, CDR1 MNHEY and CDR2 SVGAGI. This CDR3 has 15 amino acids. CDR3 bases: TGTGCCAGCAGTTACTCCGGGACTAGCGGAGAGACCCAGTACTTC. Amino acid sequence: CASSYSGTSGETQYF.

The chain employs TRBV7-2 and TRBJ1-5, with TRBD1 matching 8 bases. V trimming: 5 bases; J trimming: 4 bases; junction bases outside the gene matches: 1. From germline, CDR1 is SGHTA and CDR2 FQGNSA. The CDR3 runs to 13 residues. The CDR3, as DNA: TGTGCCAGCAGCCGGACAGGGAATCAGCCCCAGCATTTT. Its protein product is CASSRTGNQPQHF.

The chain recombines TRBV6-6 with TRBJ2-1; weak D call: TRBD1 (5 bases). Germline assignment: CDR1 MNHNY and CDR2 SVGAGI (reference sequence). The CDR3 covers 16 residues. The V end lost 7 bases, the J end lost 0 bases, and 16 bases lay between the germline ends. CDR3 DNA: TGTGCCAGCACCCCAGGGCTTCCGAGCTCCTACAATGAGCAGTTCTTC. Translated: CASTPGLPSSYNEQFF.

The V gene is TRBV28, the J gene TRBJ1-5; D call uncertain. The CDR3 has 15 residues. Germline V lookup: CDR1 MDHEN, CDR2 SYDVKM. Trimming took off 3 bases at V and 3 bases at J, with 12 bases between the two ends. This CDR3 reads CASSFRSFPNQPQHF. CDR3 nucleotides: TGTGCCAGCAGTTTTAGGAGCTTCCCCAATCAGCCCCAGCATTTT. Full variable domain (rest looked up from reference TRBV28 and TRBJ1-5): DVKVTQSSRYLVKRTGEKVFLECVQDMDHENMFWYRQDPGLGLRLIYFSYDVKMKEKGDIPEGYSVSREKKERFSLILESASTNQTSMYLCASSFRSFPNQPQHFGDGTRLSIL.

The chain uses TRBV29-1 and TRBJ2-2, with TRBD1 as a possible D gene (5 bases). CDR3 size: 13 residues. Germline loops: CDR1 SQVTM, CDR2 ANQGSEA. Trimming pared 3 bases from V and 5 bases from J, leaving 10 bases between. The DNA of the CDR3 is TGCAGCGTTGACAGGGTTGGGACCGGGGAGCTGTTTTTT. It is translated as CSVDRVGTGELFF.

CDR3: CASSFLPISGANVLTF. DNA of the CDR3: TGTGCCAGCAGTTTCCTACCTATTTCTGGGGCCAACGTCCTGACTTTC. This rearrangement joins TRBV28 to TRBJ2-6; D ambiguous. Trimming left V 3 bases short and J 1 base short, with 10 bases between. Germline V gives CDR1 MDHEN, CDR2 SYDVKM. The CDR3 runs 16 residues.

J is TRBJ2-4 and V is TRBV7-9, with 7 positions matching TRBD1. CDR1 is SEHNR, CDR2 FQNEAQ, per germline (reference sequence). There are 15 residues in the CDR3. Trimming at V came to 8 bases and at J to 9 bases, leaving 16 bases not matched to a gene. The CDR3, as DNA: TGTGCCAGCGGATCCCTGGGGGACAGCCGTCGCATTCAGTACTTC. It codes for CASGSLGDSRRIQYF.

This chain uses TRBV7-9 with TRBJ1-1; 8 nucleotides align to TRBD1. Losses at the gene ends were 7 bases for V and 5 bases for J; bases not matched to a gene: 12. Germline-derived CDR1 and CDR2 are SEHNR and FQNEAQ (reference sequence). The CDR3 loop spans 15 amino acids. CDR3 sequence (DNA): TGTGCCAGCAACCCGGGGACAGGAGCGAGGACTGAAGCTTTCTTT. Its translation: CASNPGTGARTEAFF.

This clone was recorded once. In DNA, the CDR3 is TGTGCCTGGAGTTCCCGACAGGGGTTCGAGCAGTACTTC. This gives the protein CAWSSRQGFEQYF. The J gene is TRBJ2-7, the V gene TRBV30; TRBD1 agrees at 8 bases. CDR3 length equals 13 residues. Germline lookup yields CDR1 GTSNPN and CDR2 SVGIG (reference sequence). V lost 2 bases, J lost 6 bases, and 6 bases stayed unmatched.

The chain joins TRBV6-5 to TRBJ1-5; 7 bases are shared with TRBD1. In germline, CDR1 is MNHEY, CDR2 SVGAGI. V shed 5 bases and J 2 bases; nucleotides not matched to a gene: 3. The CDR3 is 14 amino acids. In DNA, the CDR3 is TGTGCCAGCAGTGACAGGGTGCGCAATCAGCCCCAGCATTTT. Protein product: CASSDRVRNQPQHF.

The rearrangement joins TRBV6-1 to TRBJ2-7; D not resolved. The CDR3 length is 15 residues. Trimming shortened V by 1 base and J by 2 bases, and 12 bases separated the two germline ends. In germline, CDR1 is MNHNS, CDR2 SASEGT. CDR3 sequence: CASSEGPLAAYEQYF. The CDR3 DNA is TGTGCCAGCAGTGAAGGGCCCTTAGCCGCCTACGAGCAGTACTTC.

The rearrangement joins TRBV5-1 to TRBJ1-2; perhaps TRBD1 as D (6 bases). The V end lost 4 bases, the J end lost 4 bases, and 11 bases lay between the germline ends. Germline lookup yields CDR1 SGHRS and CDR2 YFSETQ. The CDR3 spans 13 residues. CDR3 DNA: TGCGCCAGCAGCCCTGGGACACCCTATGGCTACACCTTC. Protein sequence: CASSPGTPYGYTF.

The gene calls are TRBV11-2 and TRBJ2-5, with TRBD1 matching over 10 bases. The DNA end is a closer match to TRBJ2-7, so the J assignment may be wrong. The CDR3 has 16 amino acids. Germline lookup yields CDR1 SGHAT and CDR2 FQNNGV. This CDR3 is CASSLGTGGYSYEQYF. The CDR3 DNA reads TGTGCCAGCAGCTTAGGGACAGGGGGATACTCCTACGAGCAGTACTTC.

The chain is built from TRBV9 and TRBJ1-2; D might be TRBD1 (5 bases). Per the germline V gene, CDR1 is SGDLS and CDR2 is YYNGEE. V was cut by 0 bases and J by 4 bases, with 10 bases left in between. There are 14 residues in the CDR3. CDR3 sequence reads: CASSVGRGSYGYTF. CDR3 in DNA: TGTGCCAGCAGCGTAGGTAGGGGTAGCTATGGCTACACCTTC.

With respect to this clone: At one of its ends the junction is not consistent with the germline gene, which may arise from a read error. The chain links TRBV6-1 to TRBJ1-3; 7 bases match TRBD1. The CDR3 spans 11 residues. Germline V gene sequence: CDR1 MNHNS, CDR2 SASEGT. CDR3 DNA sequence: TGTGCCAGCAGAGGGCCGGCAGGGGGTTTCTTT. This codes for CASRGPAGGFF.